This entry features one T cell receptor beta chain sequence. This sample was included in a study of pediatric ulcerative colitis. V dropped 3 bases and J dropped 0 bases, with 8 bases sitting between them. The CDR3 runs to 15 residues. Germline assignment: CDR1 KGHSH and CDR2 LQKENI. Samples were sequenced at Survey level, maximum 500,000 reads. Profiled with immunoSEQ multiplex PCR; TCRdb holds only in-frame clones, not every one. The sample lists 30,000 to 45,000 clones, less than 90% occurring once. The chain has TRBV18 and TRBJ2-2; D might be TRBD1 (5 bases). This clonotype was sampled from a girl aged 10 to 17 with moderate ulcerative colitis. The source material was blood. DNA of the CDR3: TGTGCCAGCTCACCGACAGTCGCGAACACCGGGGAGCTGTTTTTT. Residues: CASSPTVANTGELFF.